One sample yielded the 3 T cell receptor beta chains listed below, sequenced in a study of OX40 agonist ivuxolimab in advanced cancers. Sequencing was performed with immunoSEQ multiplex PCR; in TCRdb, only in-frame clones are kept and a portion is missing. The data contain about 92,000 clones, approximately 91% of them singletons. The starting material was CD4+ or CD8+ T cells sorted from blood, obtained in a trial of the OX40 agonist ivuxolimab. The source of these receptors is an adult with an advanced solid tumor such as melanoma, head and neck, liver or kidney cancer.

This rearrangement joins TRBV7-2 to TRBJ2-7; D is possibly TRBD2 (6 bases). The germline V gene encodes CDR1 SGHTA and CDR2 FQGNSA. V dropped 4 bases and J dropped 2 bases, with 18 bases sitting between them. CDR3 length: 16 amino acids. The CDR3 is CASSSYPQRAPYEQYF. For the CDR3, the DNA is TGTGCCAGCAGCTCTTACCCTCAGCGGGCTCCCTACGAGCAGTACTTC.

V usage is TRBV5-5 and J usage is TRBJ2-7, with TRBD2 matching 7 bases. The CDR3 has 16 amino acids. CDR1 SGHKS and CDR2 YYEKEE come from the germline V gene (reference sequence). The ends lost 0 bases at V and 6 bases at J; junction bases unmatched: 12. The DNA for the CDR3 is TGTGCCAGCAGCTTGGGCGGGACTACCCGTCAGTCCGAGCAGTACTTC. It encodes CASSLGGTTRQSEQYF.

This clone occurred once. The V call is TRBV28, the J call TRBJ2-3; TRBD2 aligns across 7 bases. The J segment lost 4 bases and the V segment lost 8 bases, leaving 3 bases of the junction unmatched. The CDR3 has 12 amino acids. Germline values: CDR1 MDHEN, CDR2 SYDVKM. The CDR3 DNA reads TGTGCCAGCTGGGACTACGCAGATACGCAGTATTTT. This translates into CASWDYADTQYF.